Following are 9 T cell receptor beta chains from one sample sequenced in a study of yellow fever vaccine responses in identical twins (dated by TCRdb to about 2018). Libraries were prepared through RT-PCR. This sample was sequenced with an Illumina HiSeq 2500. Using fastp trimming at Q25 and MiXCR clonotype assembly, TCRdb reanalyzed the public sequencing data and kept in-frame beta chains. Here each entry gathers all rows of one CDR3 protein and keeps the most common genes and DNA. Present in this sample are approximately 13,000 distinct CDR3 sequences, 80% to 90% of which were seen just once. In total, the top ten clones hold 1.7% of the sample. Source: T cells from blood (PBMCs), unsorted or a sorted subset (not recorded which), taken before or after yellow fever vaccination (not recorded which). These TCRs come from a woman aged 18-29 years who received the yellow fever vaccine. Donor details come from another sample of the same person, matched by shared clones.

The V call is TRBV29-1, the J call TRBJ2-2; a weak D match, TRBD1 (5 bases). Trimming took 6 bases from V and 1 from J, leaving 9 bases between them. Germline V gene lookup returns CDR1 SQVTM and CDR2 ANQGSEA. This CDR3 is 13 amino acids long. The CDR3 loop reads CSVAGQNTGELFF. The CDR3 bases are TGCAGCGTCGCAGGACAGAACACCGGGGAGCTGTTTTTT.

This clonotype turned up a few times. The J gene is TRBJ2-3, the V gene TRBV10-2, with 7 nucleotides matching TRBD1. Germline-derived CDR1 and CDR2 are WSHSY and SAAADI. CDR3 length: 13 amino acids. V lost 10 bases to trimming and J lost 1 base; unmatched junction nucleotides: 5. The CDR3 DNA reads TGCGCCAACCGGGACAGCCGCACAGATACGCAGTATTTT. This encodes CANRDSRTDTQYF.

V is TRBV5-5 and J is TRBJ2-7; D gene uncertain. Germline CDR1 is SGHKS and CDR2 is YYEKEE (reference sequence). The CDR3 length is 11 residues. The V end was cut by 4 bases, the J end by 0 bases, with 2 bases between. CDR3 DNA: TGTGCCAGCAGCCACTCCTACGAGCAGTACTTC. It specifies CASSHSYEQYF.

V gene TRBV3-1 combines with J gene TRBJ2-7; unclear D gene. Germline V gene data show CDR1 as LGHDT and CDR2 as YNNKEL (reference sequence). V lost 4 bases and J lost 4, with 14 bases in between. CDR3 length: 14 amino acids. CDR3 sequence (DNA): TGTGCCAGCAGCCCCAGTGCTCCCAAATACGAGCAGTACTTC. As protein: CASSPSAPKYEQYF.

Notes on this clonotype: With a much larger clone just one base away, this may be a read error. The V gene is TRBV4-1, the J gene TRBJ1-1; a possible D gene is TRBD1 (5 bases). This CDR3 is 13 amino acids long. CDR1 and CDR2 from the germline V gene are MGHRA and YSYEKL. CDR3 in DNA: TGCGCCAGCGGCCAAGGGGTGGGCACTGAAGCTTTCTTT. It codes for CASGQGVGTEAFF.

The V call is TRBV5-1, the J call TRBJ2-1; 12 positions agree with TRBD2. Trimming cost V 3 bases and J 7 bases; bases outside gene matches: 5. CDR1 and CDR2 from the germline V gene are SGHRS and YFSETQ. The CDR3 has 15 amino acids. In DNA, the CDR3 is TGCGCCAGCAGCTGGCTGACTAGCGGGAGTAATGAGCAGTTCTTC. Amino acids: CASSWLTSGSNEQFF.

The chain employs TRBV29-1 and TRBJ2-7; D might be TRBD2 (5 bases). CDR3 length: 13 residues. CDR1 and CDR2 from the germline V gene are SQVTM and ANQGSEA. V shed 4 bases and J shed 7 bases, with 17 bases lying between them. The CDR3 nucleotides are TGCAGCGTTGTTGACTACCAGCCTTATGAGCAGTACTTC. Amino acids: CSVVDYQPYEQYF.

This rearrangement joins TRBV20-1 to TRBJ2-1; 9 nucleotides agree with TRBD2. V lost 1 base, J lost 6 bases, and 10 bases stayed unmatched. The CDR3 has 16 amino acids. Germline V gene sequence: CDR1 DFQATT, CDR2 SNEGSKA (reference sequence). CDR3 residues: CSARAAGTSSLNEQFF. DNA of the CDR3: TGCAGTGCTAGAGCAGCTGGGACTAGCTCCCTCAATGAGCAGTTCTTC.

V is TRBV11-2 and J is TRBJ2-3; the D gene is possibly TRBD2 (6 bases). Between the trimmed V and J ends, which lost 5 bases and 2 bases, there was a span of 17 bases. Germline V lookup: CDR1 SGHAT, CDR2 FQNNGV. The CDR3 consists of 16 residues. CDR3 region: CASSQLRGAVTDTQYF. The DNA for the CDR3 is TGTGCCAGCAGCCAGCTCCGCGGGGCGGTCACAGATACGCAGTATTTT.